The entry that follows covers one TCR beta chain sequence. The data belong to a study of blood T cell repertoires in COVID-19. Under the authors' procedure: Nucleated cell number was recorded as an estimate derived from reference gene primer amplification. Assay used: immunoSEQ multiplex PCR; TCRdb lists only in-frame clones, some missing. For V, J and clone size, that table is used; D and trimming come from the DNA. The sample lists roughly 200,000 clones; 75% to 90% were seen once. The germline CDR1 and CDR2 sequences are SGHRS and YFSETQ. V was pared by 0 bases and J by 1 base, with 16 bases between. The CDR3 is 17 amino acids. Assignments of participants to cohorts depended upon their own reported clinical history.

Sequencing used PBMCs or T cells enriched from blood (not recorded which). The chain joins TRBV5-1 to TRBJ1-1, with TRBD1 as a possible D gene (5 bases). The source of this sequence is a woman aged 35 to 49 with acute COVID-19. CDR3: CASSLGVLTASNTEAFF. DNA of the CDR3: TGCGCCAGCAGCTTGGGGGTTTTGACAGCTTCGAACACTGAAGCTTTCTTT.